The present T cell receptor (beta chain) was sequenced within a study of CD8 T cells in Susac syndrome. The germline V gene has CDR1 MNHEY and CDR2 SVGAGI. The CDR3 totals 15 residues. The V and J ends lost 6 bases and 6 bases, in that order; junction bases with no gene match: 5. The authors reverse transcribed roughly 0.45 to 1 ug RNA with random hexamers. TCRdb re-called the immunoSEQ multiplex PCR reads through MiXCR, storing one row per CDR3 protein. The table records some 50,000 distinct CDR3 sequences, 95% of them present only once. The sequencing sample was made of CD8+ T cells from PBMCs. The receptor comes from a human donor with Susac syndrome. The chain is built from TRBV6-5 and TRBJ2-1, with 13 bases identical to TRBD2. CDR3 bases: TGTGCCAGCAGGGTCACTAGCGGGGGGGTCAATGAGCAGTTCTTC. Its translation: CASRVTSGGVNEQFF.